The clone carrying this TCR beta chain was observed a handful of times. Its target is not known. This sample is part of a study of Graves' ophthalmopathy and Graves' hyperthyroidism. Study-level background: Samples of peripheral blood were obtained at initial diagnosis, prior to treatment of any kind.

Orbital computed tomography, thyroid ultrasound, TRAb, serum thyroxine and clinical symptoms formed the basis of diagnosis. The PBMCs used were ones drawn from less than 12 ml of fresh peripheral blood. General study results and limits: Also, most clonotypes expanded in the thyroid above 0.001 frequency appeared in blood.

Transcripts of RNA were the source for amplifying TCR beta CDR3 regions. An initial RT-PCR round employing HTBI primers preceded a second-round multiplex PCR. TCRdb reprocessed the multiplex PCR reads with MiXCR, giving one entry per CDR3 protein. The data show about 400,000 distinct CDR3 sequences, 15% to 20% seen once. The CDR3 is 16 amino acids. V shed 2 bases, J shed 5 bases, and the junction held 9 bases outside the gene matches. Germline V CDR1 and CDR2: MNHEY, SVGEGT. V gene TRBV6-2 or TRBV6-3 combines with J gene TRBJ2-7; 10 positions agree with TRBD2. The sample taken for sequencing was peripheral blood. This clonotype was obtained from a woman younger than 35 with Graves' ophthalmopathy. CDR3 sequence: CASSYVLTSGDNEQYF. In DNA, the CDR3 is TGTGCCAGCAGTTACGTGCTTACTAGCGGGGATAACGAGCAGTACTTC.